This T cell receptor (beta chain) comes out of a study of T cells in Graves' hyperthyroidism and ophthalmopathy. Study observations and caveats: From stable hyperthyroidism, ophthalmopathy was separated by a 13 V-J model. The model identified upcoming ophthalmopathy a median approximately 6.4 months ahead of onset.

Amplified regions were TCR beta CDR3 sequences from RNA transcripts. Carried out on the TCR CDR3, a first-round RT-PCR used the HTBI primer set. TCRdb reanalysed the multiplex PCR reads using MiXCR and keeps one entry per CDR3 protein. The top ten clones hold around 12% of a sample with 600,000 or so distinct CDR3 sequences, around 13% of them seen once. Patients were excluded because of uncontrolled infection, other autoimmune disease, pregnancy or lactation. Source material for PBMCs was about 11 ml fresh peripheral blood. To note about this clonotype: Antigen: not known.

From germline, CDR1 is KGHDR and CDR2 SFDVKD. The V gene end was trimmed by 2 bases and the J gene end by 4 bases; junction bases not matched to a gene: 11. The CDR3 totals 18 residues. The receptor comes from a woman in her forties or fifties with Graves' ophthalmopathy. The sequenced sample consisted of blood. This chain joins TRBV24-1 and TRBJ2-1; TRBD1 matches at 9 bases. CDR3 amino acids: CATSDSGGTGGAYNEQFF. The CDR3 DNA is TGTGCCACCAGTGATTCTGGGGGAACAGGGGGCGCTTACAATGAGCAGTTCTTC.